This entry concerns a single T cell receptor beta chain. It lacks a known antigen. No qualities accompany the bases; no much larger clone lies one base away. Library preparation used the immunoSEQ multiplex PCR assay. TCRdb took over this immuneACCESS table, retaining in-frame rearrangements with V and J assigned. Such tables are incomplete; in checked studies, under half of the missing clones stem from an unresolved V gene, and the remainder is unexplained. This sample holds 50,000 to 60,000 clones; 70% to 90% were observed only once. The top ten constitute around 0.58% of the sample. These data belong to a study of T cell changes during pregnancy in multiple sclerosis (dated by TCRdb to the late 2010s). Turning to the overall study: The study looked at changes in the T cell repertoire across pregnancy in women with multiple sclerosis.

The sequenced sample was CD4+ T cells from peripheral blood mononuclear cells, obtained in the first trimester of pregnancy. The TCR was taken from a female donor with multiple sclerosis, enrolled in a pregnancy study.

Here the CDR3 is given as CASTSSGNTIYF. The DNA sequence is given as TGTGCCAGCACCAGCTCTGGAAACACCATATATTTT. In this chain, TRBV28 is recombined with TRBJ1-3; too little of a D gene remains to name it. The germline V gene supplies CDR1 MDHEN and CDR2 SYDVKM. CDR3 length: 12 amino acids, cysteine to phenylalanine. Only the CDR3 region is kept as DNA, spanning 36 bases read in frame from base 1. V sheds 7 bases and J sheds 0 bases, leaving 4 bases between their ends.